This TCR beta chain was sequenced during a study of T cell responses to AZD1222 COVID-19 vaccine. Overall study: Second-dose schedules of about 4 or about 12 weeks were combined.

Germline V CDR1 and CDR2: SNHLY, FYNNEI. J gave up 3 bases and V 4 bases, and 9 bases lay outside the gene matches. The CDR3 spans 16 residues. Sequencing used immunoSEQ multiplex PCR; TCRdb keeps in-frame clones, though not all of them. The sample records roughly 100,000 clones, 91% being singletons. Study results and limitations: The sample set comprised mostly white British donors with more females, and clonal diversity was possibly underestimated. None of the repertoires were sampled until the peak T cell response had passed. Breadth and depth of Spike-specific TCRs rose after two AZD1222 doses.

Concerning this clone itself: The antigen is not known.

Sequencing was performed on peripheral blood, taken on day 0 of AZD1222 vaccination. The TCR comes from an adult in good health. This chain joins TRBV2 and TRBJ2-3; 8 nucleotides line up with TRBD2. CDR3 in amino acids: CASSARGGGGTDTQYF. The CDR3 DNA reads TGTGCCAGCAGTGCCCGGGGGGGAGGAGGGACAGATACGCAGTATTTT.